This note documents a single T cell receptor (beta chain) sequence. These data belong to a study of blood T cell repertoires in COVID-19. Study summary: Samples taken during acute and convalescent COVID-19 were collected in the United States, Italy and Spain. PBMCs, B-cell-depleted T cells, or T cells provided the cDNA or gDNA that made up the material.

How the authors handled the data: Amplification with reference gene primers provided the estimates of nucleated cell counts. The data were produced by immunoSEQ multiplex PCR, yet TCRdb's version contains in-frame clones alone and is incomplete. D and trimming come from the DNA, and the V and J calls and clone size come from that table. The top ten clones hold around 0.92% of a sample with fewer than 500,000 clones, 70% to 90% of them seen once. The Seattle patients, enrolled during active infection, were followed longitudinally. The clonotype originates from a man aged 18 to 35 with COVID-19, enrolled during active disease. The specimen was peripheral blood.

In nucleotides, the CDR3 is TGTGCCAGCAGCTTTGTACAGGGAAGCAATCAGCCCCAGCATTTT. It yields the protein CASSFVQGSNQPQHF. The V call is TRBV11-3, the J call TRBJ1-5; possible D gene TRBD1, 6 bases. Between the trimmed V and J ends, which lost 3 bases and 1 base, there was a span of 10 bases. The CDR3 is 15 amino acids. Germline assignment: CDR1 SGHNT and CDR2 YENEEA.